These T cell receptor beta chains were read from a single sample in a study of cytomegalovirus exposure and HLA in healthy donors. Assay used: immunoSEQ multiplex PCR; TCRdb lists only in-frame clones, some missing. Here the sample spans some 200,000 clones, roughly four fifths being singletons. The sequencing input was PBMCs. The receptors were sampled from a woman between 18 and 29 years old in good health and CMV-seronegative. Each CDR3 is given without its conserved first and last residue. The order of the fields is J gene, V gene, CDR3 protein.

J: TRBJ1-1
V: TRBV6-5
CDR3: ASRRTGINTEAF

J: TRBJ2-2
V: TRBV19
CDR3: ASSIWGRAGTGELF

J: TRBJ2-3
V: TRBV4-2
CDR3: ASSQAGSEDTQY

J: TRBJ1-1
V: TRBV5-8
CDR3: ASSDASVSRLADAEAF

J: TRBJ2-3
V: TRBV29-1
CDR3: SVDSGRAGDTQY

J: TRBJ1-6
V: TRBV13
CDR3: ASSLRDRGLQLYNSPLH

J: TRBJ2-6
V: TRBV14
CDR3: ASSQDSRGFGANVLT

J: TRBJ1-5
V: TRBV28
CDR3: ASSPSGTGYPQPQH

J: TRBJ1-2
V: TRBV18
CDR3: ASSPAGGNYGYT

J: TRBJ2-5
V: TRBV5-4
CDR3: ASSFAETQY

J: TRBJ2-7
V: TRBV18
CDR3: ASSPGLLAGAYEQY

J: TRBJ1-5
V: TRBV5-8
CDR3: ASGRENPPQH

J: TRBJ2-7
V: TRBV15
CDR3: ATSRDRALTYEQY

J: TRBJ2-2
V: TRBV30
CDR3: ACPPPAAGVGGELF

J: TRBJ2-7
V: TRBV10-3
CDR3: AISETSGSSKTQY

J: TRBJ2-2
V: TRBV30
CDR3: AWRGQGNTGELF

J: TRBJ1-1
V: TRBV25-1
CDR3: ASSELGLNTEAF

J: TRBJ1-2
V: TRBV18
CDR3: ASSPPSTYDYGYT

J: TRBJ1-1
V: TRBV6-6
CDR3: ASSSQGADTEAF

J: TRBJ2-1
V: TRBV5-4
CDR3: ASSSDSRRQF

J: TRBJ1-4
V: TRBV6-6
CDR3: ASSLDRDALNEKLF

J: TRBJ2-6
V: TRBV7-2
CDR3: ASSLPSTGANVLT

J: TRBJ2-7
V: TRBV19
CDR3: ASSSAGGAYEQY

J: TRBJ1-2
V: TRBV4-3
CDR3: ASSRTGSRYGYT

J: TRBJ1-5
V: TRBV27
CDR3: ASSWDSASNQPQH

J: TRBJ2-1
V: TRBV4-3
CDR3: ASSQQWNRQDYNEQF

J: TRBJ1-1
V: TRBV6-4
CDR3: ASSNGRGTEAF

J: TRBJ1-6
V: TRBV5-1
CDR3: ASSLDRDNSPLH

J: TRBJ1-1
V: TRBV6-5
CDR3: ASIERQGVLTEAF

J: TRBJ2-1
V: TRBV10-1
CDR3: ASSESNDRGRGGNEQF

J: TRBJ2-2
V: TRBV11-2
CDR3: ASSAGTLRTGELF

J: .
V: TRBV4-1
CDR3: ASSQVEREGHEQY